This TCR beta chain was identified during a study of blood T cell repertoires in COVID-19. Turning to the study itself: Acute-phase and convalescent COVID-19 samples originated in the United States, Italy and Spain.

This CDR3 contains 13 residues. Germline V gene sequence: CDR1 SGDLS, CDR2 YYNGEE. V was cut by 4 bases and J by 0 bases, with 5 bases left in between. Participants' reported clinical history set cohort assignment. Sequencing was performed with immunoSEQ multiplex PCR; in TCRdb, only in-frame clones are kept and a portion is missing. The data show approximately 260,000 clones, approximately 86% seen once. The sequenced sample was PBMCs or T cells enriched from blood (not recorded which). This sequence was found in a woman between 25 and 40 years old with acute COVID-19. This chain links TRBV9 with TRBJ1-5, with D uncertain. The CDR3 spells CASSRYSNQPQHF. DNA of the CDR3: TGTGCCAGCAGCCGGTATAGCAATCAGCCCCAGCATTTT.